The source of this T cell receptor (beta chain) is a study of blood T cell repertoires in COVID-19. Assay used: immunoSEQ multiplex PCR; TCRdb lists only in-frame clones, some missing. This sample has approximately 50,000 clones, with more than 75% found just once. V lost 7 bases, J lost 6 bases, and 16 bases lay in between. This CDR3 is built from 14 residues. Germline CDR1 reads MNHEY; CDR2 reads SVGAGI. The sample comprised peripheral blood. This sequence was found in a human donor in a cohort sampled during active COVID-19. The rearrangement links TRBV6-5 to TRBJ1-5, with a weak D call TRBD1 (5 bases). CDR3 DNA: TGTGCCAGCAATCCTGCGCAGGGCTCTCAGCCCCAGCATTTT. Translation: CASNPAQGSQPQHF.